This T cell receptor (beta chain) was profiled in a study of CD8 T cells in ankylosing spondylitis (dated by TCRdb to the late 2010s). Notes on the research overall: T cell receptor beta repertoires were profiled in healthy donors and ankylosing spondylitis patients so that disease-linked TCR variants could be found. The full study cohort was made up of about two dozen ankylosing spondylitis patients and 108 healthy donors. Peripheral blood was sampled, and synovial fluid was additionally collected from ankylosing spondylitis patients. Paper-wide results and their limitations: The disease-linked clones had a CD8+ phenotype and were found at relatively low frequencies in peripheral blood. Blood from ankylosing spondylitis patients appeared to be characterized by a TCR beta motif made up of several highly homologous amino acid variants. Some motif variants were previously reported in synovial fluid and blood of reactive arthritis patients, suggesting common disease-initiation mechanisms. Significant enrichment of the disease-linked clones was reported in matched synovial fluid samples from ankylosing spondylitis patients.

Sequencing instrument: Illumina HiSeq 2500. Quantitative 5'-RACE with molecular barcodes was used to prepare TCR beta libraries. The authors processed their data as follows. Disease-linked TCR variants were identified with a new computational method built on a probabilistic model of VDJ rearrangement. TCRdb redid the processing of the public reads, applying fastp at Q25 and MiXCR, and retained in-frame beta chains. CDR3 protein duplicates are merged, each entry listing the most common genes and DNA. Here the V and J calls rest on TCRdb's processing, not on the authors' analysis. The sample table lists under 450,000 distinct CDR3 sequences, about a sixth of them with a count of one. Of the sample, over 1% is held by the ten largest clones. In the germline V gene, CDR1 corresponds to ENHRY and CDR2 to SYGVKD. CDR3 length: 13 amino acids, cysteine to phenylalanine. Only CDR3 DNA is held: 39 bases, read in frame from base 1. V gives up 6 bases and J gives up 6 bases, and the segment between their germline ends measures 12 bases.

This clonotype was counted ten times or more. Its antigen specificity is not known. Per-base quality was not reported, and no clone a single base away is much larger than it. The TCR was taken from a male donor with ankylosing spondylitis. The specimen sequenced was blood, either unsorted or a sorted T cell fraction (not recorded which). The chain was built from TRBV10-3 and TRBJ2-1; perhaps TRBD2 is the D gene, with 5 bases matching. The DNA reads TGTGCCATCAGGGGGAGTCTGGGCAATGAGCAGTTCTTC. Translated, it reads CAIRGSLGNEQFF.